The 9 T cell receptor beta chains listed next were all sequenced from one sample in a study of response to subunit inactivated influenza vaccine. A single record per CDR3 protein comes from TCRdb applying MiXCR to the RT-PCR reads. The data show about 520,000 distinct CDR3 sequences, with more than 7% seen just once and less than 15% held by the top ten. The sequencing used PBMCs from blood, collected about 23 months after vaccination. The receptors here all came from a man in his fifties or sixties who received an inactivated influenza vaccine.

The chain has TRBV11-2 and TRBJ2-1; TRBD1 matches 10 bases. This CDR3 contains 18 residues. After removal of 1 base from V and 3 bases from J, the junction contained 9 bases not matched to a gene. Germline CDR1 SGHAT, CDR2 FQNNGV. The CDR3 reads CASSLGVPGQGFYNEQFF. The CDR3 nucleotides are TGTGCCAGCAGCTTAGGGGTCCCGGGACAGGGGTTCTACAATGAGCAGTTCTTC.

The rearrangement joins TRBV5-1 to TRBJ1-1; 8 bases agree with TRBD1. Germline V gene sequence: CDR1 SGHRS, CDR2 YFSETQ. Losses at the gene ends were 3 bases for V and 5 bases for J; bases not matched to a gene: 12. The CDR3 length is 16 residues. This chain's CDR3 is CASSSRSTGVRTEAFF. CDR3 coding DNA: TGCGCCAGCAGCTCAAGATCGACAGGGGTGAGGACTGAAGCTTTCTTT.

This clonotype was found a few times. The genes are TRBV2 and TRBJ1-5; D may be TRBD1 (5 bases). With 6 bases removed from V and 0 bases from J, the gap between germline ends came to 15 bases. Germline CDR1 is SNHLY and CDR2 is FYNNEI. CDR3 size: 16 residues. The CDR3 sequence: CASSGKGTYSNQPQHF. CDR3 in DNA: TGTGCCAGCAGCGGGAAGGGGACCTATAGCAATCAGCCCCAGCATTTT.

This clonotype came up a few times. The rearrangement links TRBV25-1 to TRBJ2-1; maybe TRBD2 (6 bases). The V gene's germline CDR1 is MGHDK and CDR2 SYGVNS. The V end lost 2 bases, the J end lost 0 bases, and 14 bases lay between the germline ends. This CDR3 contains 17 residues. DNA of the CDR3: TGTGCCAGCAGTGAAGGAGGTAGCGGAGACTCCTACAATGAGCAGTTCTTC. This encodes CASSEGGSGDSYNEQFF.

The V and J genes are TRBV12-3 or TRBV12-4 and TRBJ1-3; D gene unclear. The length of the CDR3 is 17 residues. Trimming took 2 bases from V and 0 from J, leaving 14 bases between them. This chain's CDR3 is CASSLSAGALSGNTIYF. Here the CDR3 DNA reads TGTGCCAGCAGTTTATCAGCAGGTGCTCTCTCTGGAAACACCATATATTTT.

This chain links TRBV9 with TRBJ2-7, with 7 positions matching TRBD1. Germline CDR1 and CDR2: SGDLS and YYNGEE. V was clipped by 4 bases and J by 12 bases; unmatched bases: 13. The CDR3 is 13 amino acids. The CDR3 sequence: CASSREVSGDRYF. Here the CDR3 DNA reads TGTGCCAGCAGCCGAGAGGTATCTGGGGACAGGTACTTC.

This chain connects TRBV20-1 to TRBJ2-1; 9 nucleotides agree with TRBD2. With 3 bases clipped from V and 1 base from J, the junction kept 13 bases outside the gene matches. The length of the CDR3 is 18 residues. Germline V lookup: CDR1 DFQATT, CDR2 SNEGSKA (reference sequence). The CDR3 bases are TGCAGTGCTAGGTCGGCTATAGCGGGGGTCCGATCCTACAATGAGCAGTTCTTC. Translated, it gives CSARSAIAGVRSYNEQFF.

This clonotype was counted ten times or more. The V gene is TRBV7-8, the J gene TRBJ2-7; 9 bases line up with TRBD2. V lost 2 bases, J lost 4 bases, and 9 bases stayed unmatched. Germline CDR1 and CDR2: SGHVS and FQNEAQ. The CDR3 has 16 residues. CDR3 loop: CASSLSGSGRIYEQYF. In DNA form, the CDR3 reads TGTGCCAGCAGCTTATCGGGTAGCGGGAGAATTTACGAGCAGTACTTC.

On this clonotype: This could be a read error, since a much larger clone is one nucleotide away. V usage is TRBV20-1 and J usage is TRBJ2-7; 8 bases fit TRBD1. The CDR3 is 12 residues long. Trimming removed 6 bases from V and 9 bases from J; junction bases left unmatched: 10. Looked up from germline, CDR1 is DFQATT and CDR2 is SNEGSKA (reference sequence). CDR3 in DNA: TGCAGTGCCACGGGACAGGCCTTAGCGCAGTACTTC. As protein: CSATGQALAQYF.